This entry concerns a single T cell receptor (beta chain). The antigen remains unidentified. Germline CDR1 and CDR2: SNHLY and FYNNEI. Trimming shortened V by 2 bases and J by 2 bases, and 13 bases separated the two germline ends. CDR3 length: 16 amino acids. Positively selected for CCR7, the CD45RO-negative cells used as naive CD8 cells excluded terminally differentiated effector memory CD45RA+ cells. Assay: immunoSEQ multiplex PCR; the TCRdb copy retains only in-frame clones and omits some. The data contain about 1,900,000 clones, approximately 94% of them singletons. The data were obtained in a study of shared clonotypes between healthy human individuals. Findings of the study overall: Sampling covered nothing but blood. Tissue TCR repertoires likely differ from those found in blood.

This receptor was identified in a man aged 18 to 30 in good health. Sequenced: naive CD8+ T cells sorted from blood. The rearrangement links TRBV2 to TRBJ2-1; D is uncertain. The CDR3 DNA is TGTGCCAGCAGTGAAAATAGCCTCTACGCCTACAATGAGCAGTTCTTC. It is translated as CASSENSLYAYNEQFF.